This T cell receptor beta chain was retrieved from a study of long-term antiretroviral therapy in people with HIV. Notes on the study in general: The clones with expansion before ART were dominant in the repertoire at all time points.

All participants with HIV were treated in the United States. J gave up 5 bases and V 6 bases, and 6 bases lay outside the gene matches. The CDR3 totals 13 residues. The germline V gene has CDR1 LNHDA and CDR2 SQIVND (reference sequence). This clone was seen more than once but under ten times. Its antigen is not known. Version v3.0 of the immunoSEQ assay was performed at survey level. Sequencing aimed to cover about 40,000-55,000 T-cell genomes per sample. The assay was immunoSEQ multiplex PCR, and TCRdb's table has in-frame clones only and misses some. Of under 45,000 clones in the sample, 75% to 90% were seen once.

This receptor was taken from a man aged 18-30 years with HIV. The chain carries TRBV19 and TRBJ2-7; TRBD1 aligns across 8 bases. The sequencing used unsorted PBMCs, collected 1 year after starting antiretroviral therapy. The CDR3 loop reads CASSANRGDEQYF. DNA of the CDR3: TGTGCCAGTAGCGCGAACAGGGGGGACGAGCAGTACTTC.